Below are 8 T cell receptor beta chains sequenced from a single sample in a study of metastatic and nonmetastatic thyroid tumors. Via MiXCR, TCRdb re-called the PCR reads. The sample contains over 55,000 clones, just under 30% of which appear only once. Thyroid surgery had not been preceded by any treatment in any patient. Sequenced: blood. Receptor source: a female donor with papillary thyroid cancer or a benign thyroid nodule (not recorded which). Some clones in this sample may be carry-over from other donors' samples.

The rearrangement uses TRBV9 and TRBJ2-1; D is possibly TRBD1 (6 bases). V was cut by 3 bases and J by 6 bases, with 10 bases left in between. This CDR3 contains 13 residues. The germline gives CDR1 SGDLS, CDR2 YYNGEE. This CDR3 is CASSAWDTNEQFF. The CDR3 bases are TGTGCCAGCAGCGCCTGGGACACCAATGAGCAGTTCTTC.

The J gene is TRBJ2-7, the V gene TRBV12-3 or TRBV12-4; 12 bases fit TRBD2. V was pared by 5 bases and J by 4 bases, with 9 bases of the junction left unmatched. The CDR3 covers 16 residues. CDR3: CASSVTLAGGPYEQYF. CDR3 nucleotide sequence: TGTGCCAGCAGTGTTACGCTAGCGGGAGGGCCGTACGAGCAGTACTTC.

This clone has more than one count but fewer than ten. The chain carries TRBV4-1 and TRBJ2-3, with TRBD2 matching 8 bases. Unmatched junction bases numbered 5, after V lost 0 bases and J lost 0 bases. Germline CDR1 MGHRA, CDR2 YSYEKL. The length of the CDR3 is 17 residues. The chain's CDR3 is CASSQDGGRSSTDTQYF. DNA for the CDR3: TGCGCCAGCAGCCAAGATGGCGGGAGGAGTAGCACAGATACGCAGTATTTT.

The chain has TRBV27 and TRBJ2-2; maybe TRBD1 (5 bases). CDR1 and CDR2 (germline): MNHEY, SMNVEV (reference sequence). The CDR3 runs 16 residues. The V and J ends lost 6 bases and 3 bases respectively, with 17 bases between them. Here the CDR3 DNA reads TGTGCCAGCAGCCTGAAATATACAGGAGACACCGGGGAGCTGTTTTTT. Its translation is CASSLKYTGDTGELFF.

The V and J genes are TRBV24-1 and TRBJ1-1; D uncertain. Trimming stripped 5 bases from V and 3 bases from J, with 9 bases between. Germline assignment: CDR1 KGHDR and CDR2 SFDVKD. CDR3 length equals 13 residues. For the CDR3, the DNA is TGTGCCACCAGTGGGACCAGCTACACTGAAGCTTTCTTT. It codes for CATSGTSYTEAFF.

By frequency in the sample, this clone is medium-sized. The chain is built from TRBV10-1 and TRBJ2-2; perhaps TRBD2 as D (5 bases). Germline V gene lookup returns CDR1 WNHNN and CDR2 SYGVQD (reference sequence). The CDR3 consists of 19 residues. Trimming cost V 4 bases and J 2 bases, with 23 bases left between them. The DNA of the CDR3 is TGCGCCAGCAGTGGCTTATACGCAGCGGCAGATACAAACACCGGGGAGCTGTTTTTT. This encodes CASSGLYAAADTNTGELFF.

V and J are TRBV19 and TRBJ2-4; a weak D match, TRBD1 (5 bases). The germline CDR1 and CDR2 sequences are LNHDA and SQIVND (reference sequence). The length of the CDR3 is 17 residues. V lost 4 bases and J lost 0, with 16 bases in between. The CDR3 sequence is CASSNLASGIAKNIQYF. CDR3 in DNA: TGTGCCAGTAGTAATCTTGCGTCAGGGATAGCCAAAAACATTCAGTACTTC.

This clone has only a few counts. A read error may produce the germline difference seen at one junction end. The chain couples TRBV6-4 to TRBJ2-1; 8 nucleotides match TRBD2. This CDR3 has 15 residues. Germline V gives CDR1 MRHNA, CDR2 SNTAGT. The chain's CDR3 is CVSSVSREGSNEQFF. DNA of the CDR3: TGTGTCAGCAGTGTATCCCGGGAGGGCTCCAATGAGCAGTTCTTC.